This TCR beta chain was sequenced during a study of PD-1 blockade in classical Hodgkin lymphoma. With respect to this clone: Its specificity is not known.

Using immunoSEQ multiplex PCR, the repertoire was profiled, and TCRdb retains in-frame clones only, with some absent. Found here are around 36,000 clones, over 80% of them singletons; the top ten hold 7% to 9.5%. CDR3 length: 12 amino acids. Study observations and caveats: Patients newly diagnosed and complete responders had comparable baseline diversity. The drivers behind the repertoire differences, possibly disease activity or prior therapy, remain undefined.

There was relapse after autologous stem cell transplantation in every patient, and there was variation in brentuximab vedotin exposure. This clonotype was obtained from a human donor with classical Hodgkin lymphoma. The rearrangement joins TRBV12-2 to TRBJ2-7; no DNA check was done on the table's D call, TRBD1. TRBV12-2 is annotated as a pseudogene. Sample: peripheral blood mononuclear cells (PBMCs), taken at baseline. CDR3 sequence: CASRFRGSEQYF. CDR3 nucleotide sequence: TGTGCAAGTCGCTTTAGGGGGTCCGAGCAGTACTTC.